This entry lists 6 T cell receptor beta chains sequenced from one sample in a study of blood T cell repertoires in COVID-19. Profiled with immunoSEQ multiplex PCR; TCRdb holds only in-frame clones, not every one. The data show roughly 370,000 clones, with 87% seen just once and roughly a tenth held by the top ten. Sample: PBMCs or T cells enriched from blood (not recorded which). All receptors come from a woman aged 45-65 years who had recovered from COVID-19.

This sequence joins TRBV5-1 and TRBJ1-4; a weak D match, TRBD1 (6 bases). This CDR3 is built from 15 residues. Germline V gene sequence: CDR1 SGHRS, CDR2 YFSETQ. V lost 4 bases and J lost 5, with 15 bases in between. The DNA of the CDR3 is TGCGCCAGCAGCAAAACGACAGGCCCCAATGAAAAACTGTTTTTT. Its protein product is CASSKTTGPNEKLFF. Together with reference TRBV5-1 and TRBJ1-4, the CDR3 gives the full variable domain: KAGVTQTPRYLIKTRGQQVTLSCSPISGHRSVSWYQQTPGQGLQFLFEYFSETQRNKGNFPGRFSGRQFSNSRSEMNVSTLELGDSALYLCASSKTTGPNEKLFFGSGTQLSVL.

The CDR3 protein is CASSPGGANGNTIYF. CDR3 DNA sequence: TGTGCCAGCAGCCCGGGGGGTGCTAATGGAAACACCATATATTTT. J is TRBJ1-3 and V is TRBV7-2; a weak D match, TRBD1 (5 bases). The CDR3 covers 15 residues. Germline CDR1 reads SGHTA; CDR2 reads FQGNSA. V was pared by 5 bases and J by 3 bases, with 14 bases between.

This clone was recorded only once. V and J are TRBV19 and TRBJ1-1, with D maybe TRBD1 (6 bases). This CDR3 has 14 amino acids. The V gene's germline CDR1 is LNHDA and CDR2 SQIVND (reference sequence). The germline V and J ends were trimmed by 6 bases and 5 bases, with 16 bases remaining between them. CDR3 protein: CASRHTGLGTEAFF. DNA for the CDR3: TGTGCCAGTAGACATACAGGGCTTGGGACTGAAGCTTTCTTT.

Concerning this clone itself: This same CDR3 is encoded by further DNA sequences in the sample. The rearrangement links TRBV30 to TRBJ2-5, with D possibly TRBD1 on 5 matching bases. CDR3 size: 12 residues. Germline V gives CDR1 GTSNPN, CDR2 SVGIG (reference sequence). V gave up 3 bases and J gave up 5 bases, with 10 bases separating them. The chain's CDR3 is CAWSPGRETQYF. In DNA, the CDR3 is TGTGCCTGGAGCCCAGGGCGCGAGACCCAGTACTTC.

The CDR3 nucleotides read TGTGCCAGCCGCCGTGGACAGGGCCTAGTGGGGGAGCTGTTTTTT. Encoded protein: CASRRGQGLVGELFF. V is TRBV5-6 and J is TRBJ2-2, with 8 bases matching TRBD1. CDR1 SGHDT and CDR2 YYEEEE come from the germline V gene. Germline trimming cut 7 bases from V and 8 bases from J; bases unmatched to any gene: 13. CDR3 length: 15 amino acids. Full variable domain (remainder filled in from reference TRBV5-6 and TRBJ2-2): DAGVTQSPTHLIKTRGQQVTLRCSPKSGHDTVSWYQQALGQGPQFIFQYYEEEERQRGNFPDRFSGHQFPNYSSELNVNALLLGDSALYLCASRRGQGLVGELFFGEGSRLTVL.

The CDR3 is CASSHGTSGGQNTGELFF. The DNA of the CDR3 is TGTGCCAGCAGCCACGGGACTAGCGGGGGGCAGAACACCGGGGAGCTGTTTTTT. J is TRBJ2-2 and V is TRBV2; 15 bases agree with TRBD2. V shed 6 bases, J shed 1 base, and the junction held 6 bases outside the gene matches. The CDR3 is 18 residues long. CDR1 SNHLY and CDR2 FYNNEI come from the germline V gene.